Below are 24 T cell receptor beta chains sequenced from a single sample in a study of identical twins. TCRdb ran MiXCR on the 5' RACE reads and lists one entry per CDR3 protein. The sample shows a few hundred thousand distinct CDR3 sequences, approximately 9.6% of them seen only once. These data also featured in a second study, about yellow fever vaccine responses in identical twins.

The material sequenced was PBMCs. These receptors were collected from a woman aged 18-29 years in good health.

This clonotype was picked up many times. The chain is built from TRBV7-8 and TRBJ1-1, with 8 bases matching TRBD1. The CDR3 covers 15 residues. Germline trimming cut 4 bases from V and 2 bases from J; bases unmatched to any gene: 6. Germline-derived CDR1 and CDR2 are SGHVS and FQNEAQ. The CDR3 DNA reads TGTGCCAGCAGCTCCGACAGGGGCCGAAACACTGAAGCTTTCTTT. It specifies CASSSDRGRNTEAFF.

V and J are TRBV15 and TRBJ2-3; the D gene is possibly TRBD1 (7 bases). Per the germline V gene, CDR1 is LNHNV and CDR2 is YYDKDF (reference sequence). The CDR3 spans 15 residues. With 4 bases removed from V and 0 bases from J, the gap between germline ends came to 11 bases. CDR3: CATSKEGASTDTQYF. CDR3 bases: TGTGCCACCAGCAAGGAGGGGGCGAGCACAGATACGCAGTATTTT.

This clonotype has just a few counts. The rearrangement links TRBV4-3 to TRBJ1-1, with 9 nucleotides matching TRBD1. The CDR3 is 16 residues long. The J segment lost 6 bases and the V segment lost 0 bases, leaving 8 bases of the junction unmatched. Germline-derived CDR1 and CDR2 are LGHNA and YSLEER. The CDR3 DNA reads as TGCGCCAGCAGCCAAGAACAACCGGGACAGGGTGCTGAAGCTTTCTTT. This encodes CASSQEQPGQGAEAFF.

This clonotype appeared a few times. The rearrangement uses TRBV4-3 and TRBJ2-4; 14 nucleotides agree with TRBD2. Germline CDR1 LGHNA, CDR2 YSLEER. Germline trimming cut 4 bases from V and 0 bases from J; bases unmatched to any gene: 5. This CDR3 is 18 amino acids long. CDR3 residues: CASSPGLAGELAKNIQYF. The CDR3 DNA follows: TGCGCCAGCAGCCCGGGACTAGCGGGAGAGCTAGCCAAAAACATTCAGTACTTC.

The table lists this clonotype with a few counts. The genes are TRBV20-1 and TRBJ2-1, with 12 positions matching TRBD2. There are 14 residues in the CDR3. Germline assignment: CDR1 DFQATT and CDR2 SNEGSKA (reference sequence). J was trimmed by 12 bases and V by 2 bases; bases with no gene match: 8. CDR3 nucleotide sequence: TGCAGTGCTAGACTGCTAGCGGGGGGGCCCGGGCAGTTCTTC. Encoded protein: CSARLLAGGPGQFF.

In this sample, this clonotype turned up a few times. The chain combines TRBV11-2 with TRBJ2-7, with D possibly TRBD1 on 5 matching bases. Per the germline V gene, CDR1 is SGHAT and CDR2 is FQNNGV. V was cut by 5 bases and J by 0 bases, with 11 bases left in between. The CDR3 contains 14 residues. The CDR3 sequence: CASSGAVSSYEQYF. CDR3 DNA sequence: TGTGCCAGCAGCGGGGCGGTTAGCTCCTACGAGCAGTACTTC.

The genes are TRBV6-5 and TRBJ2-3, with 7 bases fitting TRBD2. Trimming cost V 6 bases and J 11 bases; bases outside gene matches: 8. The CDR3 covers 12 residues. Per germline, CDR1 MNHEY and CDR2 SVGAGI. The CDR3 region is CASSSGGGGQYF. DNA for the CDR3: TGTGCCAGCAGCTCTGGGGGGGGAGGGCAGTATTTT.

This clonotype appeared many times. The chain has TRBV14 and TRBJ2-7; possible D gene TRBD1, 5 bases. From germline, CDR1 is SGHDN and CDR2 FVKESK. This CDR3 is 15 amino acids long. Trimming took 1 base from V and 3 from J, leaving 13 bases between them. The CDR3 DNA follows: TGTGCCAGCAGCCAAGGTTCCAGGGCTTACTACGAGCAGTACTTC. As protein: CASSQGSRAYYEQYF.

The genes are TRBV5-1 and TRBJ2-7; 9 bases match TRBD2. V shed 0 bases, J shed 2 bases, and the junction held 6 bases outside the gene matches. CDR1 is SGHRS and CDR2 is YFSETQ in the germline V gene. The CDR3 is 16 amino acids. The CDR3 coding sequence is TGCGCCAGCAGCTTGGCTAGCGGGGTCCCAACCTACGAGCAGTACTTC. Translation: CASSLASGVPTYEQYF.

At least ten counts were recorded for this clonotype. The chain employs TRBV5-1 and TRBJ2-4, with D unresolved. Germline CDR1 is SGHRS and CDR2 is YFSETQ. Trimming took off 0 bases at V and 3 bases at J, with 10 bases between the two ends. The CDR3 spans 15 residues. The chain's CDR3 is CASSLGLRDKNIQYF. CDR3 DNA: TGCGCCAGCAGCTTGGGGCTCCGTGACAAAAACATTCAGTACTTC.

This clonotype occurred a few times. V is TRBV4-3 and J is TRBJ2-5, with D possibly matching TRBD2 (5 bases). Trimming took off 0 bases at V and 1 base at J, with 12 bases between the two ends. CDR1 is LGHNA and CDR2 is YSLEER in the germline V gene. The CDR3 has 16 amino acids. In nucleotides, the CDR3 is TGCGCCAGCAGCCAAGATCGGCTAGCATCCCAAGAGACCCAGTACTTC. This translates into CASSQDRLASQETQYF.

DNA of the CDR3: TGTGCCTGGAGTAGCGGGAGCGACGAGCAGTACTTC. This sequence encodes CAWSSGSDEQYF. This sequence joins TRBV30 and TRBJ2-7; 8 positions match TRBD2. Germline V gives CDR1 GTSNPN, CDR2 SVGIG (reference sequence). This CDR3 is 12 amino acids long. The J segment lost 5 bases and the V segment lost 2 bases, leaving 2 bases of the junction unmatched.

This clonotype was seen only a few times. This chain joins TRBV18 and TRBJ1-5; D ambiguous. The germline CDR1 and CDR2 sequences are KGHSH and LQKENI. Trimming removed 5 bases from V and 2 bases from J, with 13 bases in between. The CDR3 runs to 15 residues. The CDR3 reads CASSGKGRGNQPQHF. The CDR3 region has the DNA TGTGCCAGCTCAGGCAAGGGTCGGGGCAATCAGCCCCAGCATTTT. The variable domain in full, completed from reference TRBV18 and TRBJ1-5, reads NAGVMQNPRHLVRRRGQEARLRCSPMKGHSHVYWYRQLPEEGLKFMVYLQKENIIDESGMPKERFSAEFPKEGPSILRIQQVVRGDSAAYFCASSGKGRGNQPQHFGDGTRLSIL.

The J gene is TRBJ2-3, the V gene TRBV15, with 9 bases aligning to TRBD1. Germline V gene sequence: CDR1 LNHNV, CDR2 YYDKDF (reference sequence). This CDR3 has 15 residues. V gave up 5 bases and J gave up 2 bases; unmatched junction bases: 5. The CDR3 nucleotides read TGTGCCACCAGCCTGCGGACAGGGGACACAGATACGCAGTATTTT. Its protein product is CATSLRTGDTDTQYF.

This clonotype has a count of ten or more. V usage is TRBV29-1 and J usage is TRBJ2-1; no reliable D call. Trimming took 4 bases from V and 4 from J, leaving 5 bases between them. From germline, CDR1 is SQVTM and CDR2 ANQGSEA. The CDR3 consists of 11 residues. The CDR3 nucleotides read TGCAGCGTTGCCTCATACAATGAGCAGTTCTTC. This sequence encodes CSVASYNEQFF.

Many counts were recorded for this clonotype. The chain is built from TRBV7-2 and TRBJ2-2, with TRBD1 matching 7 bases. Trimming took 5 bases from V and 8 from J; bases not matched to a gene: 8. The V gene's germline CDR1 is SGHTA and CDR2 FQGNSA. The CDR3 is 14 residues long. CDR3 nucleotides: TGTGCCAGCAGCCCGGGACAGAAGACTGGGGAGCTGTTTTTT. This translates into CASSPGQKTGELFF.

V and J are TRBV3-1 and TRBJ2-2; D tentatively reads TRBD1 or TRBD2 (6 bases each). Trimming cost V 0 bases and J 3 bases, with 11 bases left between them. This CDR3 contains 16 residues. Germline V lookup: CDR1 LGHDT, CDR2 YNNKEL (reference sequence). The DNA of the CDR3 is TGTGCCAGCAGCCAAGAGAGGGGGGCGCACACCGGGGAGCTGTTTTTT. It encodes CASSQERGAHTGELFF.

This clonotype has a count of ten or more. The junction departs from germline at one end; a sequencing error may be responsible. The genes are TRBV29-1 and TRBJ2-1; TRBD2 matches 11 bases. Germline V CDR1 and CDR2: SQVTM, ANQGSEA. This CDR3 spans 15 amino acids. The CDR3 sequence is CSVEGGTSGYNEQFF. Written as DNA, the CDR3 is TGCAGCGTCGAAGGGGGGACTAGCGGTTACAATGAGCAGTTCTTC.

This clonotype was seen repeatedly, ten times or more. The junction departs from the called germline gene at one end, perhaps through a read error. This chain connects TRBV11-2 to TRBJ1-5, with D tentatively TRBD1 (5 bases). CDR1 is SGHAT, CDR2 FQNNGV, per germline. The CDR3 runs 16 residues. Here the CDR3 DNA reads TGTGCCAGCAGCTTAGTCACGGGGGACCGAAATCCGCCCCAGCATTTT. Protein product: CASSLVTGDRNPPQHF.

The CDR3 protein is CASSYSIGQPEETQYF. The CDR3 bases are TGTGCCAGCAGTTACTCGATCGGGCAGCCAGAAGAGACCCAGTACTTC. The chain links TRBV6-2 or TRBV6-3 to TRBJ2-5; D gene uncertain. V shed 0 bases and J shed 3 bases, with 14 bases lying between them. The CDR3 length is 16 residues. CDR1 is MNHEY, CDR2 SVGEGT, per germline.

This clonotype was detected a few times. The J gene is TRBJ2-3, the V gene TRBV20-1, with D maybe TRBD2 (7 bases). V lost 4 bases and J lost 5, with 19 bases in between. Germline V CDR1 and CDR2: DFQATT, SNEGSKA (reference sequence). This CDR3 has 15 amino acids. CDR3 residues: CSATGLRGPRDTQYF. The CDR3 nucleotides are TGCAGTGCTACAGGATTGCGGGGGCCGCGAGATACGCAGTATTTT.

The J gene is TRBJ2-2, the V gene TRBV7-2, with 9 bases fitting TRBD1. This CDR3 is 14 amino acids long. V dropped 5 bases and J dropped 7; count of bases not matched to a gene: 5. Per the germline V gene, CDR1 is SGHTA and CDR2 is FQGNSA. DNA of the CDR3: TGTGCCAGCAGCACCACAGGGGGCCACGGGGAGCTGTTTTTT. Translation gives CASSTTGGHGELFF. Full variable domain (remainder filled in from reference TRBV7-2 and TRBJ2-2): GAGVSQSPSNKVTEKGKDVELRCDPISGHTALYWYRQSLGQGLEFLIYFQGNSAPDKSGLPSDRFSAERTGGSVSTLTIQRTQQEDSAVYLCASSTTGGHGELFFGEGSRLTVL.

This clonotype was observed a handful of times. CDR3 in DNA: TGCGCCAGCAGCCAGCGCGAAAACTGGGGGGCGCAGTTCTTC. It translates to CASSQRENWGAQFF. The chain has TRBV4-1 and TRBJ2-1; D tentatively reads TRBD1 or TRBD2 (6 bases each). V gave up 3 bases and J gave up 12 bases, with 18 bases separating them. This CDR3 is built from 14 residues. Germline V gene lookup returns CDR1 MGHRA and CDR2 YSYEKL.

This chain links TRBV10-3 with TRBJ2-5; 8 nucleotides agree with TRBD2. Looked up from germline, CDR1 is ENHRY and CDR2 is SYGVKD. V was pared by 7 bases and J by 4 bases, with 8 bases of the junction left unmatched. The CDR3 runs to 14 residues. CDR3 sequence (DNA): TGTGCCATCATGGGAGCGGGAGCTCTAGAGACCCAGTACTTC. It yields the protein CAIMGAGALETQYF.